This T cell receptor (beta chain) is from a study of shared clonotypes between healthy human individuals. The V gene end was trimmed by 8 bases and the J gene end by 3 bases; junction bases not matched to a gene: 12. From germline, CDR1 is MNHEY and CDR2 SMNVEV (reference sequence). The CDR3 consists of 15 residues. TCRdb's copy holds only in-frame clones and misses some; the assay was immunoSEQ multiplex PCR. The data hold around 620,000 clones, with 90% to 95% observed a single time. Naive CD8 isolation took CD45RO-negative cells positively selected for CCR7 and excluded terminally differentiated effector memory CD45RA+ cells.

Sequenced input: naive CD8+ T cells sorted from blood. The receptor's source is a woman under 40 in good health. The chain recombines TRBV27 with TRBJ2-7; 8 bases match TRBD1. The CDR3 region is CASAKTGTGVYEQYF. CDR3 sequence (DNA): TGTGCCAGCGCTAAAACCGGGACAGGCGTCTACGAGCAGTACTTC.